These 2 T cell receptor beta chains share one sample of origin, sequenced in a study of CD8 T cells in Susac syndrome. An input of roughly 0.5 to 1 ug of RNA was subjected to reverse transcription using random hexamers. TCRdb re-analysed the immunoSEQ multiplex PCR reads in MiXCR, keeping a single row per CDR3 protein. This sample has some 96,000 distinct CDR3 sequences, with approximately 95% found just once. The material sequenced was CD8+ T cells from PBMCs. The receptor set was obtained from a human donor with Susac syndrome.

The chain is built from TRBV29-1 and TRBJ2-1; D gene unclear. The CDR3 has 12 amino acids. From germline, CDR1 is SQVTM and CDR2 ANQGSEA. V was pared by 4 bases and J by 4 bases, with 8 bases between. CDR3 nucleotides: TGCAGCGTTGTTAGCACATACAATGAGCAGTTCTTC. Protein sequence: CSVVSTYNEQFF.

This clonotype has only one observation. As DNA, the CDR3 is TGTGCCAGCAGCTTGTACCAATCTGGGGCCAACGTCCTGACTTTC. Protein: CASSLYQSGANVLTF. The chain is built from TRBV5-6 and TRBJ2-6; D gene ambiguous. The CDR3 contains 15 residues. V was shortened by 1 base and J by 1 base, with 6 bases between the two germline ends. Germline V gene sequence: CDR1 SGHDT, CDR2 YYEEEE.